This T cell receptor (beta chain) was sequenced in a study of a mutant IDH1 vaccine in newly diagnosed glioma. Across the study: Vaccine dosing followed radiotherapy by 4-6 weeks, or accompanied temozolomide cycles. Beforehand, treatment had been radiotherapy, temozolomide, or both; the majority received both.

Assay: immunoSEQ multiplex PCR; the TCRdb copy retains only in-frame clones and omits some. The sample lists around 60,000 clones, approximately 81% occurring once. Stated time point: week 35, safety follow-up. Topical imiquimod was applied with each vaccine dose, which held 300 ug of mutant IDH1 20-mer peptide. This CDR3 comprises 13 residues. Looked up from germline, CDR1 is SQVTM and CDR2 is ANQGSEA. V dropped 3 bases and J dropped 4 bases, with 12 bases sitting between them. Note on this clone: Its antigen remains unidentified.

The chain has TRBV29-1 and TRBJ1-2; no reliable D call. Here the sequenced sample was PBMCs, taken from a glioma patient whose treatment included an IDH1 peptide vaccine. The sequence was obtained from a man aged 25-40 years with glioma. The CDR3 protein is CSVEKRDTYGYTF. The CDR3 region has the DNA TGCAGCGTTGAGAAAAGGGATACCTATGGCTACACCTTC.